Listed here are 26 T cell receptor beta chains from one sample, sequenced in a study of T cells in Graves' hyperthyroidism and ophthalmopathy. RNA transcripts served as the template for amplifying TCR beta CDR3 regions. With the HTBI primer set, the TCR CDR3 went through a first round of RT-PCR. TCRdb redid the calling of the multiplex PCR reads with MiXCR, one entry per CDR3 protein. The sample records roughly 570,000 distinct CDR3 sequences, 46% being singletons. The sample was peripheral blood or thyroid tissue (not recorded which). Receptors were obtained from a woman aged 18-29 years with Graves' hyperthyroidism.

This clonotype was counted ten times or more. CDR3 sequence reads: CASSFTGTGANVLTF. CDR3 nucleotides: TGTGCCAGCAGTTTTACAGGAACTGGGGCCAACGTCCTGACTTTC. This chain links TRBV12-3 or TRBV12-4 with TRBJ2-6; D perhaps matches TRBD1 (5 bases). V lost 3 bases and J 2 bases, leaving 8 bases between the germline ends. The length of the CDR3 is 15 residues.

This clonotype was recorded at least ten times. The chain joins TRBV5-1 to TRBJ2-7; D perhaps matches TRBD1 (5 bases). Germline V gives CDR1 SGHRS, CDR2 YFSETQ. The ends were cut back, 0 bases at V and 2 bases at J, with 15 bases in the middle. This CDR3 has 16 residues. CDR3 residues: CASSLGPGWIPYEQYF. As DNA, the CDR3 is TGCGCCAGCAGCTTGGGCCCAGGGTGGATTCCCTACGAGCAGTACTTC.

This chain joins TRBV7-2 and TRBJ1-6; 7 nucleotides match TRBD1. This CDR3 is built from 14 residues. The V segment lost 7 bases and the J segment 8 bases; nucleotides outside the gene matches: 8. Germline V gives CDR1 SGHTA, CDR2 FQGNSA. CDR3 nucleotide sequence: TGTGCCAGCATACCGGGACAGCCTTATTCACCCCTCCACTTT. Translated, it gives CASIPGQPYSPLHF.

This clonotype turned up a few times. The chain combines TRBV7-6 with TRBJ2-1; TRBD2 aligns across 8 bases. Losses at the gene ends were 6 bases for V and 4 bases for J; bases not matched to a gene: 8. Germline V gene lookup returns CDR1 SGHVS and CDR2 FNYEAQ. The CDR3 is 15 amino acids. The CDR3 nucleotides read TGTGCCAGCAGGTCCGGGACTAGTCTTTACAATGAGCAGTTCTTC. Amino acid sequence: CASRSGTSLYNEQFF.

The chain recombines TRBV7-2 with TRBJ1-2, with no clear D. CDR1 SGHTA and CDR2 FQGNSA come from the germline V gene. The ends were cut back, 3 bases at V and 5 bases at J, with 13 bases in the middle. The CDR3 spans 14 residues. CDR3 sequence: CASSFRVRGYGYTF. The CDR3 bases are TGTGCCAGCAGCTTTCGGGTTCGGGGATATGGCTACACCTTC. Combining the CDR3 with reference TRBV7-2 and TRBJ1-2 gives the whole variable domain GAGVSQSPSNKVTEKGKDVELRCDPISGHTALYWYRQSLGQGLEFLIYFQGNSAPDKSGLPSDRFSAERTGGSVSTLTIQRTQQEDSAVYLCASSFRVRGYGYTFGSGTRLTVV.

V is TRBV20-1 and J is TRBJ1-5; D not certain. Germline V CDR1 and CDR2: DFQATT, SNEGSKA (reference sequence). This CDR3 region has 14 residues. V was clipped by 0 bases and J by 1 base, with 7 bases between them. CDR3 sequence reads: CSAREVGSNQPQHF. CDR3 coding DNA: TGCAGTGCTAGAGAGGTAGGGAGCAATCAGCCCCAGCATTTT.

This clonotype has just one count. The chain is built from TRBV12-5 and TRBJ1-3; 10 bases map to TRBD1. This CDR3 comprises 16 residues. Germline CDR1 LGHNT, CDR2 FRNRAP. The trim removed 4 bases at V and 4 bases at J, leaving 7 bases unmatched. Here the CDR3 DNA reads TGTGCTAGTGGTTGGCGACAGGGGGCATCGGGAAACACCATATATTTT. Translated: CASGWRQGASGNTIYF.

This clonotype was recorded once. One base away lies a much larger clone, so this may be a sequencing read error. CDR3 DNA: TGTGCCTGGAGTTCCCCTCTTGGGCAGGAAGAGACCCAGTACTTC. As protein: CAWSSPLGQEETQYF. The chain uses TRBV29-1 and TRBJ2-5; the D is unclear. Germline V CDR1 and CDR2: SQVTM, ANQGSEA. This CDR3 spans 15 amino acids. Supplemented by reference TRBV29-1 and TRBJ2-5, the full variable domain reads SAVISQKPSRDICQRGTSLTIQCQVDSQVTMMFWYRQQPGQSLTLIATANQGSEATYESGFVIDKFPISRPNLTFSTLTVSNMSPEDSSIYLCAWSSPLGQEETQYFGPGTRLLVL.

This clonotype was detected many times. The chain combines TRBV7-8 with TRBJ2-7, with 8 bases identical to TRBD1. CDR3 length: 16 amino acids. V dropped 5 bases and J dropped 4; count of bases not matched to a gene: 13. Germline V gene lookup returns CDR1 SGHVS and CDR2 FQNEAQ. CDR3 nucleotides: TGTGCCAGCAGCACCACCCCAGACAGGGGAGATTACGAGCAGTACTTC. Amino acids: CASSTTPDRGDYEQYF.

The sample holds a few counts of this clonotype. The chain carries TRBV27 and TRBJ2-7; 12 nucleotides line up with TRBD2. From germline, CDR1 is MNHEY and CDR2 SMNVEV (reference sequence). This CDR3 region has 16 residues. V trimming: 5 bases; J trimming: 4 bases; junction bases outside the gene matches: 9. The CDR3: CASSPRLAGENYEQYF. As DNA, the CDR3 is TGTGCCAGCAGTCCCCGACTAGCGGGAGAGAATTACGAGCAGTACTTC.

This clonotype was observed a handful of times. The chain has TRBV18 and TRBJ2-7, with 7 bases that match TRBD2. Germline trimming cut 8 bases from V and 3 bases from J; bases unmatched to any gene: 10. The CDR3 length is 14 residues. Germline V gene sequence: CDR1 KGHSH, CDR2 LQKENI. For the CDR3, the DNA is TGTGCCAGCCGACGGGGGGAAGAGGGCTACGAGCAGTACTTC. It encodes CASRRGEEGYEQYF.

J is TRBJ2-7 and V is TRBV29-1; D may match TRBD1 or TRBD2 (5 bases each). V lost 4 bases, J lost 11 bases, and 21 bases lay in between. This CDR3 has 13 residues. CDR1 and CDR2 from the germline V gene are SQVTM and ANQGSEA. The CDR3 nucleotides read TGCAGCGTTGTGGATCGGGGCAGTCCTAGGGAGTACTTC. It encodes CSVVDRGSPREYF.

This clonotype was seen at least ten times. The V call is TRBV6-5, the J call TRBJ1-5; D remains ambiguous. V shed 0 bases and J shed 7 bases, with 10 bases lying between them. The V gene's germline CDR1 is MNHEY and CDR2 SVGAGI. This CDR3 is 14 amino acids long. The CDR3 DNA reads as TGTGCCAGCAGTTACTCGCGGTTTGGGCAGCCCCAGCATTTT. Amino acid sequence: CASSYSRFGQPQHF.

In this sample, this clonotype turned up a few times. This chain connects TRBV7-9 to TRBJ1-3; D may be TRBD1 (5 bases). Germline V CDR1 and CDR2: SEHNR, FQNEAQ (reference sequence). V was shortened by 3 bases and J by 8 bases, with 17 bases between the two germline ends. The CDR3 runs 15 residues. In DNA, the CDR3 is TGTGCCAGCAGCTTGGGGACGGACTATGGCTACACCATATATTTT. The encoded protein is CASSLGTDYGYTIYF.

The rearrangement uses TRBV5-1 and TRBJ2-5; 7 nucleotides match TRBD2. Losses at the gene ends were 0 bases for V and 0 bases for J; bases not matched to a gene: 8. The CDR3 totals 17 residues. CDR1 SGHRS and CDR2 YFSETQ come from the germline V gene. CDR3 residues: CASSLGGGRGNQETQYF. In nucleotides, the CDR3 is TGCGCCAGCAGCTTGGGCGGCGGGAGAGGAAACCAAGAGACCCAGTACTTC.

V usage is TRBV2 and J usage is TRBJ1-1, with TRBD1 matching over 7 bases. V lost 7 bases, J lost 5 bases, and 7 bases stayed unmatched. Germline CDR1 reads SNHLY; CDR2 reads FYNNEI. The CDR3 extends over 13 amino acids. CDR3 nucleotide sequence: TGTGCCAGCAATAGACAGGGCCGGACTGAAGCTTTCTTT. Translated, it gives CASNRQGRTEAFF.

This clonotype has a handful of counts. The CDR3 loop reads CSVILTWNEQFF. For the CDR3, the DNA is TGCAGTGTGATACTTACGTGGAATGAGCAGTTCTTC. The J gene is TRBJ2-7, the V gene TRBV20-1, with unresolved D. The end of the DNA is better explained by TRBJ2-1, so the J call may be wrong. Looked up from germline, CDR1 is DFQATT and CDR2 is SNEGSKA (reference sequence). The CDR3 sequence is 12 residues long.

This clonotype was seen ten or more times. V gene TRBV12-3 or TRBV12-4 combines with J gene TRBJ1-5; no clear D. The CDR3 is 13 amino acids. V was cut by 6 bases and J by 5 bases, with 11 bases left in between. The DNA of the CDR3 is TGTGCCAGCAGACCGGGAGGAGATCAGCCCCAGCATTTT. Translation: CASRPGGDQPQHF.

On this clonotype itself: The junction and the germline gene differ at one end; a read error may be behind it. CDR3 protein: CASSPFAGPPVNEQYF. The CDR3 nucleotides read TGTGCTAGCAGCCCATTCGCTGGGCCTCCCGTGAATGAGCAGTACTTC. V and J are TRBV7-6 and TRBJ2-7; unclear D gene. The CDR3 contains 16 residues. Germline V gene data show CDR1 as SGHVS and CDR2 as FNYEAQ.

This clonotype has just a few counts. This rearrangement joins TRBV2 to TRBJ1-2; a weak D match, TRBD1 (6 bases). The CDR3 has 12 amino acids. Germline lookup yields CDR1 SNHLY and CDR2 FYNNEI. Trimming shortened V by 8 bases and J by 8 bases, and 15 bases separated the two germline ends. CDR3 sequence reads: CASGTGGAGYTF. DNA for the CDR3: TGTGCCAGCGGGACCGGGGGGGCCGGCTACACCTTC.

This clonotype was observed a single time. The rearrangement uses TRBV29-1 and TRBJ2-7, with 7 bases aligning to TRBD1. This CDR3 contains 13 residues. CDR1 SQVTM and CDR2 ANQGSEA come from the germline V gene. J lost 4 bases, V lost 3 bases, and 6 bases had no gene match. The CDR3 sequence: CSVETGSGYEQYF. In nucleotides, the CDR3 is TGCAGCGTTGAGACAGGGTCGGGGTACGAGCAGTACTTC.

This clonotype appeared a few times. V is TRBV20-1 and J is TRBJ2-1, with a tentative D call TRBD2 (6 bases). Trimming left V 3 bases short and J 3 bases short, with 15 bases between. There are 15 residues in the CDR3. The germline V gene encodes CDR1 DFQATT and CDR2 SNEGSKA (reference sequence). The CDR3 bases are TGCAGTGCTAGTACCACCGGGAGTGGCTACAATGAGCAGTTCTTC. Translating it yields CSASTTGSGYNEQFF.

This clonotype was seen a handful of times. The chain has TRBV24-1 and TRBJ2-1, with D possibly being TRBD2 (5 bases). CDR1 is KGHDR and CDR2 is SFDVKD in the germline V gene. There are 16 residues in the CDR3. The germline V and J ends were trimmed by 7 bases and 3 bases, with 18 bases remaining between them. Here the CDR3 reads CATSDGGGVHYNEQFF. For the CDR3, the DNA is TGTGCCACCAGCGACGGCGGAGGCGTCCACTACAATGAGCAGTTCTTC.

This clonotype occurred many times. The chain couples TRBV7-2 to TRBJ2-7; D remains ambiguous. The CDR3 runs to 12 residues. Between the trimmed V and J ends, which lost 4 bases and 6 bases, there was a span of 10 bases. Germline V lookup: CDR1 SGHTA, CDR2 FQGNSA. The CDR3 DNA follows: TGTGCCAGCAGCTCTGATCTTCGCGAGCAGTACTTC. The encoded protein is CASSSDLREQYF. Together with reference TRBV7-2 and TRBJ2-7, the CDR3 gives the full variable domain: GAGVSQSPSNKVTEKGKDVELRCDPISGHTALYWYRQSLGQGLEFLIYFQGNSAPDKSGLPSDRFSAERTGGSVSTLTIQRTQQEDSAVYLCASSSDLREQYFGPGTRLTVT.

A remark on this clonotype: This sequence may be a read error, since a much larger clone differs from it by one base. V and J are TRBV19 and TRBJ1-5, with D maybe TRBD1 (5 bases). The V end lost 6 bases, the J end lost 0 bases, and 12 bases lay between the germline ends. This CDR3 has 15 amino acids. CDR1 and CDR2 (germline): LNHDA, SQIVND (reference sequence). The CDR3 DNA follows: TGTGCCAGTAGGGGTGGGGCGAATAGCAATCAGCCCCAGCATTTT. This encodes CASRGGANSNQPQHF.

V and J are TRBV7-9 and TRBJ2-7, with D hard to call. The CDR3 is made up of 14 amino acids. The germline gives CDR1 SEHNR, CDR2 FQNEAQ (reference sequence). Trimming took off 8 bases at V and 1 base at J, with 15 bases between the two ends. CDR3 DNA sequence: TGTGCCAGCGGCCCACCAGACGAGTCCTACGAGCAGTACTTC. Its translation is CASGPPDESYEQYF.